This TCR beta chain was sequenced in a study of regulatory dendritic cells for organ transplantation. Notes on this clone: Its antigen is unknown.

This CDR3 contains 15 residues. V dropped 1 base and J dropped 2 bases, with 11 bases sitting between them. CDR1 and CDR2 from the germline V gene are LGHNA and YSLEER. This table comes from immunoSEQ multiplex PCR, and its TCRdb copy is limited to in-frame clones, with some not included. This table has 25,000 to 30,000 clones, about 75% appearing once. Study findings and constraints: Memory CD8+ T cells were the most oligoclonal; naive cells were highly diverse.

Naive CD45RA+ and memory CD45RO+ CD4+ or CD8+ T cells were FACS-sorted. This TCR was recovered from a human donor in good health. The chain is built from TRBV4-3 and TRBJ1-2; D not certain. The sequenced material came from memory CD4+ T cells from blood. Subset indicated: CD45RO+ memory T cells. The CDR3, as DNA: TGCGCCAGCAGCCAAGCCGGGTTCTCCAACTATGGCTACACCTTC. Its protein product is CASSQAGFSNYGYTF.